This T cell receptor (beta chain) is from a study of blood T cell repertoires in COVID-19. Study-level information: Acute-phase and convalescent COVID-19 samples originated in the United States, Italy and Spain. The analysed material was cDNA or gDNA that came from T cells, B-cell-depleted T cells, or PBMCs.

With V trimmed by 3 bases and J by 2 bases, 7 bases remained unmatched. This CDR3 region has 15 residues. Germline V gives CDR1 SGHKS, CDR2 YYEKEE (reference sequence). In the original processing: Counts of nucleated cells, estimated from reference gene primer amplification, were obtained. Here immunoSEQ multiplex PCR was the method, and the copy in TCRdb shows in-frame clones only, minus some. The V and J calls and the clone size are those of that table, but D and trimming were determined from the DNA. Of around 110,000 clones listed, more than 80% are singletons. The sequenced sample was peripheral blood. The chain joins TRBV5-5 to TRBJ1-1, with 7 bases identical to TRBD1. The origin of this receptor is a woman aged 60 to 75 with acute or convalescent COVID-19. Here the CDR3 DNA reads TGTGCCAGCAGCTCAACGGGACAGATAAACACTGAAGCTTTCTTT. Amino acids: CASSSTGQINTEAFF.